The entry below describes one T cell receptor (beta chain). This clone was observed a handful of times. Its binding antigen is unknown. No per-base quality is available; no much larger clone lies one base away. V loses 2 bases, J loses 0 bases, and the germline ends lie 11 bases apart. Measured from the cysteine to the phenylalanine, the CDR3 is 16 residues long. This entry keeps only the CDR3 DNA: 48 bases, framed from base 1. According to the germline V gene, CDR1 reads SGHVS and CDR2 reads FQNEAQ. The donors were healthy, HIV-negative adults with no recently reported acute infections or vaccinations. Every donor was a Caucasian adult residing in Nashville, Tennessee, USA. For unsorted samples, tens of millions of PBMCs were counted, and genomic DNA was extracted using the QIAamp DNA Blood Mini kit. Blood was collected by leukapheresis, and PBMCs were isolated by Ficoll-Histopaque density gradient centrifugation and then cryopreserved in liquid nitrogen vapor phase.

This sample stems from a study of shared clonotypes between healthy human individuals (TCRdb year 2020). Notes on the research overall: Two women and a few men aged 18 to 49 years were included in the cohort. Blood TCR repertoires of about 5 healthy adults were deeply sequenced to estimate repertoire size and the extent of clonotype sharing between individuals. To increase sequencing depth and limit assay-specific biases, TCR repertoire library preparation and sequencing were carried out by different laboratories using diverse techniques. Per donor, leukapheresis produced somewhere between about 0.94 and 9 billion PBMCs. What the work shows at the level of the full study, not this receptor alone: Sampling was limited to blood, and TCR repertoires in tissue likely differ from TCR repertoires in blood. Pairwise subsampling led to the expectation that sequencing depth would affect the degree of clonotype sharing among donors. The genetic and exposure-history diversity represented was limited by the small number of donors.

TCR CDR3 regions were amplified from genomic DNA by multiplex PCR using the deep immunoSEQ assay. Extracted genomic DNA from each cell subset was spread evenly across all wells of several immunoSEQ 96-well plates, with each plate serving as a replicate. For unsorted PBMC, each replicate PCR was loaded with approximately 300 ng genomic DNA, equivalent to tens of thousands of T cell genomes. Genomic DNA from unsorted PBMC was sequenced over ten immunoSEQ deep assay plates. Purified libraries were quantified with a Qubit 3.0 fluorometer, sized on a Bioanalyzer 2100, and re-quantified with the KAPA Library Quantification kit. Every immunoSEQ 96-well plate was sequenced on a separate single-read 150-cycle Illumina NextSeq 550 flow cell. Concerning the study's data processing: The immunoSEQ output contained only junctional sequences without quality scores, so filtering could not match that applied to full-length reads. To assign V/J genes and CDR3, sequences were annotated against IMGT germline references using PyIR, a Python wrapper for IgBLAST v1.9. Reads were filtered out if the reads had weak V/J assignments (E-value above 1e-6), no CDR3, stop codons, out-of-frame junctions, or ambiguous translated residues. V3J clonotypes were defined as sequences sharing the same inferred V gene, J gene, and CDR3 amino acid sequence. Percentage overlap between repertoires was computed as shared unique clonotypes divided by the size of the smaller repertoire. RTK rarefaction, the Chao1 estimator, and Recon v2.1 estimates of unobserved clonotypes were used to assess repertoire richness. As stored in TCRdb, this immuneACCESS dataset retains in-frame rearrangements with V and J assigned. A fraction of the clones does not appear; measured against another copy, unresolved V genes explain less than half of the discrepancy, and the remainder lacks a known reason. D and trimming come from the DNA, and the V and J calls and clone size come from that table. The sample data list around 440,000 clones, and roughly 80% of these were observed just once. The top ten constitute 12% of the sample.

This sequence was found in a middle-aged woman in good health. Some clones in this sample may be carry-over from other donors' samples. The chain couples TRBV7-8 to TRBJ2-1, with TRBD2 as a weak D call on 6 bases. Source material: PBMCs. The CDR3 region reads CASSLREGLSYNEQFF. Read as DNA, the sequence is TGTGCCAGCAGCTTACGTGAGGGACTCTCCTACAATGAGCAGTTCTTC.